The table lists the clone carrying this T cell receptor (beta chain) with a few counts. Each CDR3 protein is one row after TCRdb ran MiXCR on the RT-PCR reads. The table has 10,000 or so distinct CDR3 sequences, approximately 6% seen once. This sample is part of a study of patients and donors after allogeneic stem cell transplantation. V was cut by 8 bases and J by 8 bases, with 14 bases left in between. This CDR3 has 12 amino acids. From germline, CDR1 is WSHSY and CDR2 SAAADI. The sequenced sample consisted of blood, either unsorted or a sorted T cell fraction (not recorded which). The V gene is TRBV10-2, the J gene TRBJ2-3; perhaps TRBD2 as D (6 bases). The receptor comes from a human donor who was either an allogeneic HSCT recipient or a stem cell or donor lymphocyte infusion donor (not recorded which). It is not recorded whose cells these are; they may come from a transplant donor. The CDR3 DNA is TGCGCCAGCTCTTTAGCGGTGGGTACGCAGTATTTT. Translation: CASSLAVGTQYF.